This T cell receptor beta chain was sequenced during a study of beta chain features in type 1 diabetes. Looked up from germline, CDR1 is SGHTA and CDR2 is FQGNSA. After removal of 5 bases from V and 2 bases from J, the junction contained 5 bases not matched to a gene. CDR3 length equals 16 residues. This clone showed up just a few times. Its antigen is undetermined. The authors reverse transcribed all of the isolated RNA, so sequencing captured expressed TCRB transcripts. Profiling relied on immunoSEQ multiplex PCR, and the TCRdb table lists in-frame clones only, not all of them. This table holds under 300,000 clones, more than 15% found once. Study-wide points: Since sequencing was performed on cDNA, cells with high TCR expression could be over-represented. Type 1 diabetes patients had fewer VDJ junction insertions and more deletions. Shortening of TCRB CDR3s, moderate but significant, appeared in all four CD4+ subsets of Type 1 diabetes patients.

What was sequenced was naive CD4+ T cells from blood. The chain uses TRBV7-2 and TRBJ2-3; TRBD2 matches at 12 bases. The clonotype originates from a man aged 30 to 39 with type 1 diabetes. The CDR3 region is CASSLGLAGSTDTQYF. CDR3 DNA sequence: TGTGCCAGCAGCCTGGGACTAGCGGGTTCCACAGATACGCAGTATTTT.